Below, one T cell receptor beta chain is given with its context. This record comes from a study of T cells in localized non-small cell lung cancer. Clones were read by immunoSEQ multiplex PCR, and TCRdb kept only the in-frame ones, dropping some. The repertoire holds tens of thousands of clones, with 92% as singletons. CDR1 is MNHNS and CDR2 is SASEGT in the germline V gene. The CDR3 runs to 13 residues. Trimming took off 9 bases at V and 8 bases at J, with 19 bases between the two ends. The rearrangement joins TRBV6-1 to TRBJ1-2, with D possibly matching TRBD1 (6 bases). The source is a female donor older than 55 with stage I lung adenocarcinoma. Sequenced material: peripheral blood, taken before any cancer treatment. CDR3 in amino acids: CASFPYRDGGYTF. The CDR3 DNA reads as TGTGCCAGTTTCCCGTACAGGGATGGGGGCTACACCTTC.